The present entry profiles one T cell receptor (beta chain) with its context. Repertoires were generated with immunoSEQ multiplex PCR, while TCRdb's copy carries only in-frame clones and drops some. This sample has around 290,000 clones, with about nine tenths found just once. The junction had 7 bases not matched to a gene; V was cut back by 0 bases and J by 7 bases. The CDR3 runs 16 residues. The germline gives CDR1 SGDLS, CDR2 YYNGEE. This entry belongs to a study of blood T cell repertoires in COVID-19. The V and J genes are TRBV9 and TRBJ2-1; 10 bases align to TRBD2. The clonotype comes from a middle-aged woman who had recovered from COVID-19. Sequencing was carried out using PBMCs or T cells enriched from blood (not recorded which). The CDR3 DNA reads TGTGCCAGCAGCGTAGCGCCTAGCGGGAGTAGGAATGAGCAGTTCTTC. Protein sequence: CASSVAPSGSRNEQFF.